Shown below are 24 T cell receptor beta chains from a single sample sequenced in a study of blood T cell repertoires in COVID-19. TCRdb keeps only in-frame clones here, not all; method: immunoSEQ multiplex PCR. This sample has around 100,000 clones; 87% occur once, and the top ten carry 4.9%. Material for sequencing was peripheral blood. The receptor source for this set is an elderly woman with acute or convalescent COVID-19.

This clone occurred once. Written as DNA, the CDR3 is TGTGCCAGCAGCTTAAGCGGGGGCACAGATACGCAGTATTTT. It yields the protein CASSLSGGTDTQYF. V is TRBV7-2 and J is TRBJ2-3; 7 nucleotides agree with TRBD2. Germline V CDR1 and CDR2: SGHTA, FQGNSA. The CDR3 is 14 residues long. The ends lost 2 bases at V and 1 base at J; junction bases unmatched: 0.

The J gene is TRBJ2-3, the V gene TRBV7-9, with D perhaps TRBD1 (6 bases). Germline CDR1 is SEHNR and CDR2 is FQNEAQ (reference sequence). The CDR3 totals 12 residues. Trimming cost V 6 bases and J 8 bases, with 12 bases left between them. The CDR3 is CASRSEDSTQYF. CDR3 DNA sequence: TGTGCCAGCAGATCTGAGGACAGTACGCAGTATTTT.

This clone has a single count. J is TRBJ1-3 and V is TRBV15, with TRBD1 as a possible D gene (6 bases). Germline CDR1 is LNHNV and CDR2 is YYDKDF (reference sequence). V was trimmed by 4 bases and J by 4 bases, leaving 11 bases between them. The CDR3 contains 14 residues. The CDR3 sequence: CATSTSGTGNTIYF. For the CDR3, the DNA is TGTGCCACCAGCACGTCAGGGACAGGAAACACCATATATTTT. Variable domain in full (rest from reference TRBV15 and TRBJ1-3): DAMVIQNPRYQVTQFGKPVTLSCSQTLNHNVMYWYQQKSSQAPKLLFHYYDKDFNNEADTPDNFQSRRPNTSFCFLDIRSPGLGDTAMYLCATSTSGTGNTIYFGEGSWLTVV.

The chain recombines TRBV30 with TRBJ2-2; 8 bases map to TRBD2. The germline gives CDR1 GTSNPN, CDR2 SVGIG (reference sequence). The CDR3 contains 15 residues. Trimming at V came to 8 bases and at J to 5 bases, leaving 13 bases not matched to a gene. The CDR3 region is CARTGGAIKTGELFF. CDR3 nucleotides: TGTGCCCGGACCGGGGGGGCCATTAAAACCGGGGAGCTGTTTTTT.

The chain has TRBV9 and TRBJ2-7, with D tentatively TRBD2 (6 bases). With 4 bases removed from V and 2 bases from J, the gap between germline ends came to 19 bases. This CDR3 is 16 amino acids long. Germline CDR1 and CDR2: SGDLS and YYNGEE. As DNA, the CDR3 is TGTGCCAGCAGCTCAAGGGACTCTGTACTTGCCTACGAGCAGTACTTC. Amino acids: CASSSRDSVLAYEQYF.

For the CDR3, the DNA is TGTGCCAGTAGTGCGACCCCGGGGAACAATCAGCCCCAGCATTTT. Protein product: CASSATPGNNQPQHF. The V gene is TRBV19, the J gene TRBJ1-5; D not resolved. Germline CDR1 and CDR2: LNHDA and SQIVND (reference sequence). The CDR3 has 15 amino acids. V was pared by 5 bases and J by 3 bases, with 14 bases between.

This clone has a single count. The chain joins TRBV5-1 to TRBJ2-2; 10 bases are a match to TRBD2. CDR1 is SGHRS and CDR2 is YFSETQ in the germline V gene. Trimming removed 1 base from V and 4 bases from J; junction bases left unmatched: 7. The CDR3 totals 17 residues. DNA for the CDR3: TGCGCCAGCAGCTTGTGGGCTAGCGGGAGTAGCACCGGGGAGCTGTTTTTT. Its translation is CASSLWASGSSTGELFF. The whole variable domain, remainder taken from reference TRBV5-1 and TRBJ2-2, is KAGVTQTPRYLIKTRGQQVTLSCSPISGHRSVSWYQQTPGQGLQFLFEYFSETQRNKGNFPGRFSGRQFSNSRSEMNVSTLELGDSALYLCASSLWASGSSTGELFFGEGSRLTVL.

The chain is built from TRBV12-5 and TRBJ1-1, with 9 bases fitting TRBD1. CDR1 is LGHNT and CDR2 is FRNRAP in the germline V gene. The CDR3 covers 13 residues. After removal of 4 bases from V and 9 bases from J, the junction contained 6 bases not matched to a gene. Written as DNA, the CDR3 is TGTGCTAGTGGTTCTGCCGGGACAGGGCAAGCTTTCTTT. It translates to CASGSAGTGQAFF.

V and J are TRBV7-2 and TRBJ2-5; TRBD2 agrees at 7 bases. Germline trimming cut 1 base from V and 7 bases from J; bases unmatched to any gene: 6. The CDR3 consists of 14 residues. Germline CDR1 SGHTA, CDR2 FQGNSA. DNA of the CDR3: TGTGCCAGCAGCTTAGTAGGAGGGGAGGGGACCCAGTACTTC. It translates to CASSLVGGEGTQYF.

V usage is TRBV18 and J usage is TRBJ2-7; the D is unclear. The CDR3 length is 12 residues. The V gene lost 4 bases and the J gene lost 0 bases, with 4 bases spanning the gap. Looked up from germline, CDR1 is KGHSH and CDR2 is LQKENI. In DNA form, the CDR3 reads TGTGCCAGCTCACTGAGCTCCTACGAGCAGTACTTC. Amino acid sequence: CASSLSSYEQYF.

This chain joins TRBV5-6 and TRBJ1-4, with a tentative D call TRBD1 (5 bases). V was shortened by 2 bases and J by 7 bases, with 15 bases between the two germline ends. Germline V CDR1 and CDR2: SGHDT, YYEEEE. The CDR3 has 15 amino acids. The CDR3 sequence: CASSFDSALGEKLFF. DNA for the CDR3: TGTGCCAGCAGCTTCGACAGCGCTTTAGGTGAAAAACTGTTTTTT.

This chain joins TRBV11-1 and TRBJ2-2; 8 bases align to TRBD2. Trimming at V came to 0 bases and at J to 0 bases, leaving 3 bases not matched to a gene. CDR3 length equals 17 residues. Germline values: CDR1 SGHAT, CDR2 FQDESV (reference sequence). CDR3 sequence: CASSLASGGPNTGELFF. DNA of the CDR3: TGTGCCAGCAGCTTAGCCTCGGGGGGGCCGAACACCGGGGAGCTGTTTTTT. Drawing the rest from reference TRBV11-1 and TRBJ2-2, the complete variable domain is EAEVAQSPRYKITEKSQAVAFWCDPISGHATLYWYRQILGQGPELLVQFQDESVVDDSQLPKDRFSAERLKGVDSTLKIQPAELGDSAMYLCASSLASGGPNTGELFFGEGSRLTVL.

The V and J genes are TRBV5-6 and TRBJ1-4; D remains ambiguous. From germline, CDR1 is SGHDT and CDR2 YYEEEE. The CDR3 is 15 amino acids. Trimming left V 1 base short and J 4 bases short, with 11 bases between. The CDR3 region is CASSLSPDHNEKLFF. The DNA for the CDR3 is TGTGCCAGCAGCTTGAGCCCTGATCATAATGAAAAACTGTTTTTT.

The V call is TRBV10-3, the J call TRBJ1-5; TRBD1 matches 9 bases. The germline V gene has CDR1 ENHRY and CDR2 SYGVKD. V lost 8 bases and J lost 5; bases outside the gene matches: 4. The CDR3 totals 13 residues. The CDR3 DNA sequence: TGTGCCATCGGACAGGGGATAGATCAGCCCCAGCATTTT. Its translation: CAIGQGIDQPQHF.

V is TRBV15 and J is TRBJ1-1; possibly TRBD1 for D (5 bases). V lost 9 bases to trimming and J lost 0 bases, with 14 bases between them. CDR1 and CDR2 (germline): LNHNV, YYDKDF (reference sequence). The CDR3 is made up of 14 amino acids. CDR3 sequence reads: CATTLGQVNTEAFF. The CDR3 DNA is TGTGCCACTACACTGGGGCAGGTGAACACTGAAGCTTTCTTT.

CDR3 sequence reads: CASRSYDRGLQETQYF. The CDR3 nucleotides are TGTGCCAGCAGATCATACGACAGGGGACTCCAAGAGACCCAGTACTTC. This chain connects TRBV5-6 to TRBJ2-5; 8 bases agree with TRBD1. Trimming cost V 5 bases and J 1 base; bases outside gene matches: 10. Germline V gene data show CDR1 as SGHDT and CDR2 as YYEEEE. The CDR3 sequence is 16 residues long.

This rearrangement joins TRBV19 to TRBJ1-6; 9 bases line up with TRBD1. From germline, CDR1 is LNHDA and CDR2 SQIVND (reference sequence). V gave up 2 bases and J gave up 9 bases; unmatched junction bases: 5. The CDR3 contains 15 residues. CDR3 coding DNA: TGTGCCAGTAGTATAAGGGACAGGGTGAGTTCACCCCTCCACTTT. Translated, it gives CASSIRDRVSSPLHF.

J is TRBJ1-1 and V is TRBV7-2; D not certain. Germline assignment: CDR1 SGHTA and CDR2 FQGNSA. The CDR3 is made up of 14 amino acids. Trimming took 3 bases from V and 5 from J, leaving 13 bases between them. In DNA, the CDR3 is TGTGCCAGCAGCTTGGTGCCGGCAGGTACTGAAGCTTTCTTT. Its protein product is CASSLVPAGTEAFF.

The gene calls are TRBV7-3 and TRBJ2-1; D is perhaps TRBD2 (6 bases). The CDR3 is 15 residues long. The ends were cut back, 6 bases at V and 5 bases at J, with 17 bases in the middle. Germline V CDR1 and CDR2: SGHTA, FQGTGA. CDR3 amino acids: CASSSGSGLHNEQFF. CDR3 nucleotides: TGTGCCAGCAGTTCCGGCTCGGGACTCCACAATGAGCAGTTCTTC.

This clone was found once. Mismatch with germline at one junction end may stem from a read error. The chain recombines TRBV5-5 with TRBJ1-4, with 7 positions matching TRBD1. This CDR3 has 15 residues. Germline V CDR1 and CDR2: SGHKS, YYEKEE (reference sequence). This CDR3 reads CASNLLTGSGEKLFF. CDR3 nucleotide sequence: TGTGCCAGCAACTTGTTGACAGGGAGTGGTGAAAAACTGTTTTTT.

This chain joins TRBV7-8 and TRBJ2-5; tentative D call: TRBD2 (6 bases). The CDR3 is made up of 13 amino acids. Germline CDR1 SGHVS, CDR2 FQNEAQ. Trimming pared 5 bases from V and 3 bases from J, leaving 10 bases between. The CDR3 reads CASSPGGEETQYF. CDR3 DNA: TGTGCCAGCAGCCCAGGAGGGGAAGAGACCCAGTACTTC.

V gene TRBV14 combines with J gene TRBJ1-2; 7 bases map to TRBD1. Germline V CDR1 and CDR2: SGHDN, FVKESK. The CDR3 is 15 residues long. V was clipped by 3 bases and J by 4 bases; unmatched bases: 8. CDR3 amino acids: CASSQAPTGRYGYTF. CDR3 sequence (DNA): TGTGCCAGCAGCCAGGCCCCGACAGGGCGCTATGGCTACACCTTC.

The rearrangement uses TRBV3-1 (or the pseudogene TRBV3-2) and TRBJ1-4; 7 bases map to TRBD1. Germline V gene data show CDR1 as LGHDT and CDR2 as YNNKEL (reference sequence). The V gene end was trimmed by 0 bases and the J gene end by 4 bases; junction bases not matched to a gene: 8. This CDR3 is built from 17 residues. DNA of the CDR3: TGTGCCAGCAGCCAAGATGGAAGGGGGCGGGATAATGAAAAACTGTTTTTT. It codes for CASSQDGRGRDNEKLFF.

This clone was counted a few times. The V gene is TRBV19, the J gene TRBJ1-1; no firm D call. The V and J ends lost 5 bases and 0 bases respectively, with 7 bases between them. This CDR3 has 13 residues. The V gene's germline CDR1 is LNHDA and CDR2 SQIVND (reference sequence). CDR3 amino acids: CASSVTVNTEAFF. The CDR3, as DNA: TGTGCCAGTAGTGTCACAGTGAACACTGAAGCTTTCTTT.